This T cell receptor (beta chain) emerged from a study of T cell changes during pregnancy in multiple sclerosis. Here immunoSEQ multiplex PCR was the method, and the copy in TCRdb shows in-frame clones only, minus some. The repertoire holds roughly 38,000 clones, with roughly 89% as singletons. V lost 6 bases and J 1 base, leaving 10 bases between the germline ends. This CDR3 is built from 13 residues. Germline values: CDR1 MDHEN, CDR2 SYDVKM. The specimen was CD4+ T cells from peripheral blood mononuclear cells, collected in the second trimester of pregnancy. The J gene is TRBJ2-7, the V gene TRBV28; TRBD1 is a possible D gene (6 bases). The receptor comes from a female donor in good health, enrolled as a control in a pregnancy study. CDR3 bases: TGTGCCAGCAGGAGGGGGTTGTCCTACGAGCAGTACTTC. Amino acid sequence: CASRRGLSYEQYF.